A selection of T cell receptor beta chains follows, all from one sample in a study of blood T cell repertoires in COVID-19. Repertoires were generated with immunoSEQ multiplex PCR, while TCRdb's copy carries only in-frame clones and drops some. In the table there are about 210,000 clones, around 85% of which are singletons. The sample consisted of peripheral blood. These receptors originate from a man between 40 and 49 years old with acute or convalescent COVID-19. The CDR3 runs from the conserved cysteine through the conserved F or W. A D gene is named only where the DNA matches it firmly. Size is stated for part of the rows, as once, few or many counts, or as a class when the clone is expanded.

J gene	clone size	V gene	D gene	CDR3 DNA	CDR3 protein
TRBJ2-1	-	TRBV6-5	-	TGTGCCAGCAGTTACTCTGCGGCCAGCTCCTACAATGAGCAGTTCTTC	CASSYSAASSYNEQFF
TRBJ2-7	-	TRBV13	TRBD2	TGTGCCAGCAGCTCCCCCGGGACTAGCGACCACGAGCAGTACTTC	CASSSPGTSDHEQYF
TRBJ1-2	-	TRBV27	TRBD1	TGTGCCAGCAGTTTGACAGGGAACTATGGCTACACCTTC	CASSLTGNYGYTF
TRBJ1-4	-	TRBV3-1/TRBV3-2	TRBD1	TGTGCCAGCAGCCAAGGCCCCGGACAGGCGGAAAAACTGTTTTTT	CASSQGPGQAEKLFF
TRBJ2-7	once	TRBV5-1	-	TGCGCCAGCAGCTTGACAGGTTACTCCTACGAGCAGTACTTC	CASSLTGYSYEQYF
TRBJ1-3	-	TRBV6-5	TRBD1	TGTGCCAGCACTCCGGGACAGAATGGAAACACCATATATTTT	CASTPGQNGNTIYF
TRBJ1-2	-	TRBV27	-	TGTGCCAGCAGTTTTTCAGCGGGGCTTGGCTACACCTTC	CASSFSAGLGYTF
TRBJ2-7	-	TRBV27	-	TGTGCCAGCAGTACCCTAATCCACTACGAGCAGTACTTC	CASSTLIHYEQYF
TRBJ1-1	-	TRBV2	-	TGTGCCAGCAGTGAGGAGTTCGGAGAAGCTTTCTTT	CASSEEFGEAFF
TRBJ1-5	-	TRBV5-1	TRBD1	TGCGCCAGCAGCTTCACAGGGGAGCAGCCCCAGCATTTT	CASSFTGEQPQHF
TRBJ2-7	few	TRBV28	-	TGTGCCAGCGTTACCCCCAGGGGGACTGACTCCTACGAGCAGTACTTC	CASVTPRGTDSYEQYF
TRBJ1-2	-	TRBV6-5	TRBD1	TGTGCCAGCAGTTACTCGACAGGGGATAAAGATGGCTACACCTTC	CASSYSTGDKDGYTF
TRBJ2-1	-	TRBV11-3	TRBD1	TGTGCCAGCAGCCGGGGACAGGGGGCGTTCTTC	CASSRGQGAFF
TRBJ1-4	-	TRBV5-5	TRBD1	TGTGCCAGCAGCACCCCGGGACAGTATGAAAAACTGTTTTTT	CASSTPGQYEKLFF
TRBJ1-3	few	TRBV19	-	TGTGCCAGTAGTATAGCACAGGAGGGAAACACCATATATTTT	CASSIAQEGNTIYF
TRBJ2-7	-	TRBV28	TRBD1	TGTGCCAGCAGTTTAATACAGGGGGGTAAAAACGAGCAGTACTTC	CASSLIQGGKNEQYF
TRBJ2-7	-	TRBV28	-	TGTGCCAGCAGTTTGGGTGTCAGGGGGCAGTACTTC	CASSLGVRGQYF
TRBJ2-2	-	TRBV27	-	TGTGCCAGCAGTGGGAGTATGAACACCGGGGAGCTGTTTTTT	CASSGSMNTGELFF
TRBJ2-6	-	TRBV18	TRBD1	TGTGCCAGCTCATCCGACAGGGCTGGGGCCAACGTCCTGACTTTC	CASSSDRAGANVLTF
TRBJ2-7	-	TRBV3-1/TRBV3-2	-	TGTGCCAGCAGCCAAGGGGCCGGACTGAGCATCGGAGAGCAGTACTTC	CASSQGAGLSIGEQYF
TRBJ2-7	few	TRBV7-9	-	TGTGCCAGCAGCCCAAGGAGACCTTATGGCGAGCAGTACTTC	CASSPRRPYGEQYF
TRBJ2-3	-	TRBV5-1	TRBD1	TGCGCCAGCAGCTTGGGTCGACAGGGGATGATAAGCACAGATACGCAGTATTTT	CASSLGRQGMISTDTQYF
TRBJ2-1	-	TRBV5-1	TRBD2	TGCGCCAGCAGCCCCCGACTAGCGGGGGCTAACAATGAGCAGTTCTTC	CASSPRLAGANNEQFF
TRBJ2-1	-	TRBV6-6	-	TGTGCCAGCAGCCCGACTAGAAATGAGCAGTTCTTC	CASSPTRNEQFF
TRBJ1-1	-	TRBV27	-	TGTGCCAGCAGTCCACTTCCTGGGGGAGGAAACACTGAAGCTTTCTTT	CASSPLPGGGNTEAFF
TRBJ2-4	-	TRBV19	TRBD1	TGTGCCAGTAGTACTACCAGATCGACAGGGAAGGGAAACATTCAGTACTTC	CASSTTRSTGKGNIQYF
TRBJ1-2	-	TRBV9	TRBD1	TGTGCCAGCAGCGCGGGACAGTTCTATGGCTACACCTTC	CASSAGQFYGYTF
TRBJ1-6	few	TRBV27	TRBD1	TGTGCCAGCAGTTACAGGGGCCTCGGTTCACCCCTCCACTTT	CASSYRGLGSPLHF
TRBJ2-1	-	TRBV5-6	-	TGTGCCAGCAGCTTAGGGGTTAGCTCCTACAATGAGCAGTTCTTC	CASSLGVSSYNEQFF
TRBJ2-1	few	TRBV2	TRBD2	TGTGCCAGCACCCCGGGACTAGCGGTCTACAATGAGCAGTTCTTC	CASTPGLAVYNEQFF
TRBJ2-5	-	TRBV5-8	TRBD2	TGTGCCAGCAGCTTAGGGACTAGCGGGAGTGGGAGACAAGAGACCCAGTACTTC	CASSLGTSGSGRQETQYF
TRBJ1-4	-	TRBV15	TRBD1	TGTGCCACCAGCAGGGAGACAGGGATGCTTCATGAAAAACTGTTTTTT	CATSRETGMLHEKLFF
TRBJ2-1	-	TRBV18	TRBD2	TGTGCCAGCTCACCCCCCCAGCGACTAGCGGGAACCAATGAGCAGTTCTTC	CASSPPQRLAGTNEQFF
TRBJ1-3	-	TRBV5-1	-	TGCGCCAGCAGCTTGGCTGGGGCGTCCGGAAACACCATATATTTT	CASSLAGASGNTIYF
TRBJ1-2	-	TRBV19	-	TGTGCCAGTACCCCCACCAGGGGTAACTATGGCTACACCTTC	CASTPTRGNYGYTF
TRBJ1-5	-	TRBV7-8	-	TGTGCCAGCAGCCCCCAAGGGCAGGGCGTAGGGCCCCAGCATTTT	CASSPQGQGVGPQHF
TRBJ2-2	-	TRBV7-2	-	TGTGCCAGCAGCCTTAGACTAGGCCCCGGGGAGCTGTTTTTT	CASSLRLGPGELFF
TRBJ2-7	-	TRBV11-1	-	TGTGCCAGCAGCTTCCGGGGTCCCACCTACGAGCAGTACTTC	CASSFRGPTYEQYF
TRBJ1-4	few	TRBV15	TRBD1	TGTGCCACCAGCGGAGGACAGGGTGGATCTAATGAAAAACTGTTTTTT	CATSGGQGGSNEKLFF
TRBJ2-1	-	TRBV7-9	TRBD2	TGTGCCAGCAGCTCCCCCCCGGAACTAGCGGCTTACAATGAGCAGTTCTTC	CASSSPPELAAYNEQFF
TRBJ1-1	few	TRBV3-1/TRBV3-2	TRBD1	TGTGCCAGCAGCCAGACGACAGGGAGCGCTTTCTTT	CASSQTTGSAFF